This TCR beta chain was documented in a study of CD8 T cells in Susac syndrome. This clonotype was detected once. Trimming took 1 base from V and 1 from J; bases not matched to a gene: 8. Per germline, CDR1 SQVTM and CDR2 ANQGSEA. This CDR3 is built from 16 residues. Reverse transcription of about 0.5 to 1 ug RNA was carried out with random hexamers. One entry per CDR3 protein, called by TCRdb with MiXCR from the immunoSEQ multiplex PCR reads. The sample contains around 190,000 distinct CDR3 sequences, around 96% of which appear only once. Input material: CD8+ T cells from PBMCs. The rearrangement joins TRBV29-1 to TRBJ1-1; 8 positions match TRBD1. This receptor was taken from a human donor with multiple sclerosis. The CDR3: CSVEGVMTGENTEAFF. The CDR3 nucleotides are TGCAGCGTTGAAGGGGTCATGACAGGGGAGAACACTGAAGCTTTCTTT.